Listed below are T cell receptor beta chains from one sample, sequenced in a study of control samples from healthy donors and cancer patients. Data came from immunoSEQ multiplex PCR; TCRdb stores just in-frame clones and leaves some out. The sample has roughly 95,000 clones; roughly 90% are singletons. Source material: blood. The receptors originated from a woman aged 30 to 39 in good health. CDR3s include the opening cysteine and the closing phenylalanine or tryptophan. D genes are given only for firm matches. Expanded clones get a size class; other rows say once, few or many, or leave the size out.

V gene: TRBV7-3; clone size: .; D gene: .; J gene: TRBJ2-1; CDR3 protein: CASSPSGNVYNEQFF; CDR3 DNA: TGTGCCAGCAGCCCAAGCGGTAACGTATACAATGAGCAGTTCTTC
V gene: TRBV30; clone size: .; D gene: TRBD1; J gene: TRBJ1-5; CDR3 protein: CACTGQGGYSNQPQHF; CDR3 DNA: TGTGCCTGTACCGGACAGGGAGGTTATAGCAATCAGCCCCAGCATTTT
V gene: TRBV4-1; clone size: .; D gene: .; J gene: TRBJ1-1; CDR3 protein: CASRKLPGQANTEAFF; CDR3 DNA: TGCGCCAGCAGGAAACTACCGGGACAAGCGAACACTGAAGCTTTCTTT
V gene: TRBV19; clone size: once; D gene: .; J gene: TRBJ1-2; CDR3 protein: CASTTGLQGAGYTF; CDR3 DNA: TGTGCCAGTACCACCGGACTACAGGGAGCCGGCTACACCTTC
V gene: TRBV5-1; clone size: once; D gene: .; J gene: TRBJ2-2; CDR3 protein: CASSSGAPNTGELFF; CDR3 DNA: TGCGCCAGCAGCAGTGGGGCTCCGAACACCGGGGAGCTGTTTTTT
V gene: TRBV7-7; clone size: .; D gene: .; J gene: TRBJ2-2; CDR3 protein: CASSPGRTINTGELFF; CDR3 DNA: TGTGCCAGCAGCCCAGGAAGGACGATAAACACCGGGGAGCTGTTTTTT
V gene: TRBV27; clone size: once; D gene: .; J gene: TRBJ2-7; CDR3 protein: CASKRGPDYEQYF; CDR3 DNA: TGTGCCAGCAAACGGGGACCTGACTACGAGCAGTACTTC
V gene: TRBV19; clone size: .; D gene: .; J gene: TRBJ2-1; CDR3 protein: CASTLGGDIPNEQFF; CDR3 DNA: TGTGCCAGTACCTTAGGGGGGGACATCCCCAATGAGCAGTTCTTC
V gene: TRBV7-2; clone size: few; D gene: TRBD2; J gene: TRBJ2-1; CDR3 protein: CASSPTGGGYNEQFF; CDR3 DNA: TGTGCCAGCAGCCCTACTGGCGGGGGCTACAATGAGCAGTTCTTC
V gene: TRBV11-1; clone size: .; D gene: TRBD1; J gene: TRBJ2-1; CDR3 protein: CASGTGSRNEQFF; CDR3 DNA: TGTGCCAGTGGGACAGGGTCCCGGAATGAGCAGTTCTTC
V gene: TRBV30; clone size: .; D gene: .; J gene: TRBJ1-1; CDR3 protein: CAWGSTPPSEAFF; CDR3 DNA: TGTGCCTGGGGTTCGACCCCACCATCTGAAGCTTTCTTT
V gene: TRBV28; clone size: .; D gene: .; J gene: TRBJ2-4; CDR3 protein: CASSPGDGRKNIQYF; CDR3 DNA: TGTGCCAGCAGCCCAGGGGACGGGAGGAAAAACATTCAGTACTTC
V gene: TRBV6-6; clone size: .; D gene: TRBD1; J gene: TRBJ1-4; CDR3 protein: CASSYSGQGNEKLFF; CDR3 DNA: TGTGCCAGCAGTTACTCGGGACAGGGTAATGAAAAACTGTTTTTT
V gene: TRBV2; clone size: .; D gene: TRBD1; J gene: TRBJ2-3; CDR3 protein: CASSEGTGITDTQYF; CDR3 DNA: TGTGCCAGCAGTGAGGGGACAGGGATCACAGATACGCAGTATTTT
V gene: TRBV9; clone size: few; D gene: TRBD1; J gene: TRBJ2-7; CDR3 protein: CASSTSDRASYEQYF; CDR3 DNA: TGTGCCAGCTCCACTTCCGACAGGGCAAGCTACGAGCAGTACTTC
V gene: TRBV11-2; clone size: .; D gene: .; J gene: TRBJ1-1; CDR3 protein: CASSYTNTEAFF; CDR3 DNA: TGTGCCAGCAGCTACACGAACACTGAAGCTTTCTTT
V gene: TRBV15; clone size: .; D gene: .; J gene: TRBJ1-6; CDR3 protein: CATSRDHKNSPLHF; CDR3 DNA: TGTGCCACCAGCAGAGATCATAAAAATTCACCCCTCCACTTT
V gene: TRBV18; clone size: .; D gene: .; J gene: TRBJ1-3; CDR3 protein: CASSETSSGNTIYF; CDR3 DNA: TGTGCCAGCTCAGAGACAAGCTCTGGAAACACCATATATTTT
V gene: TRBV6-5; clone size: .; D gene: TRBD1; J gene: TRBJ1-1; CDR3 protein: CASKRQGEVNTEAFF; CDR3 DNA: TGTGCCAGCAAAAGACAGGGGGAGGTGAACACTGAAGCTTTCTTT
V gene: TRBV5-6; clone size: .; D gene: .; J gene: TRBJ2-7; CDR3 protein: CASSSEGRAVKYF; CDR3 DNA: TGTGCCAGCAGCTCAGAGGGTCGAGCGGTCAAGTACTTC
V gene: TRBV3-1/TRBV3-2; clone size: .; D gene: .; J gene: TRBJ1-2; CDR3 protein: CASSQDRRVYGYTF; CDR3 DNA: TGTGCCAGCAGCCAAGATAGGCGGGTGTATGGCTACACCTTC
V gene: TRBV5-4; clone size: .; D gene: .; J gene: TRBJ2-7; CDR3 protein: CASSPRTKAGPGEQYF; CDR3 DNA: TGTGCCAGCAGCCCCAGAACTAAAGCGGGCCCGGGGGAGCAGTACTTC
V gene: TRBV7-8; clone size: .; D gene: .; J gene: TRBJ1-5; CDR3 protein: CASSLQTAHSNQPQHF; CDR3 DNA: TGTGCCAGCAGCTTACAGACAGCGCATAGCAATCAGCCCCAGCATTTT
V gene: TRBV7-2; clone size: .; D gene: TRBD1; J gene: TRBJ1-2; CDR3 protein: CASSGTGNGYTF; CDR3 DNA: TGTGCCAGCAGCGGGACAGGGAATGGCTACACCTTC
V gene: TRBV14; clone size: .; D gene: .; J gene: TRBJ2-6; CDR3 protein: CASSQENSGANVLTF; CDR3 DNA: TGTGCCAGCAGCCAAGAAAACTCTGGGGCCAACGTCCTGACTTTC
V gene: TRBV5-1; clone size: .; D gene: .; J gene: TRBJ1-1; CDR3 protein: CASSLGHPTEAFF; CDR3 DNA: TGCGCCAGCAGCTTGGGACACCCCACTGAAGCTTTCTTT
V gene: TRBV3-1/TRBV3-2; clone size: .; D gene: .; J gene: TRBJ1-1; CDR3 protein: CASSRLTGDTEAFF; CDR3 DNA: TGTGCCAGCAGCCGCCTCACAGGTGACACTGAAGCTTTCTTT
V gene: TRBV27; clone size: .; D gene: TRBD1; J gene: TRBJ1-4; CDR3 protein: CASRSQQGAHEKLFF; CDR3 DNA: TGTGCCAGCAGGTCCCAACAGGGGGCGCATGAAAAACTGTTTTTT
V gene: TRBV30; clone size: .; D gene: .; J gene: TRBJ1-5; CDR3 protein: CAWSAQGLQPQHF; CDR3 DNA: TGTGCCTGGAGTGCTCAGGGGCTTCAGCCCCAGCATTTT
V gene: TRBV19; clone size: .; D gene: .; J gene: TRBJ2-2; CDR3 protein: CASTPLPGLNTGELFF; CDR3 DNA: TGTGCCAGTACCCCCCTGCCAGGCCTGAACACCGGGGAGCTGTTTTTT
V gene: TRBV29-1; clone size: .; D gene: TRBD1; J gene: TRBJ1-3; CDR3 protein: CSGGTDGNTIYF; CDR3 DNA: TGCAGCGGGGGGACAGATGGAAACACCATATATTTT
V gene: TRBV4-1; clone size: once; D gene: TRBD2; J gene: TRBJ2-1; CDR3 protein: CASSQDPLAGGLNEQFF; CDR3 DNA: TGCGCCAGCAGCCAAGATCCCCTAGCGGGAGGGTTGAATGAGCAGTTCTTC
V gene: TRBV28; clone size: .; D gene: .; J gene: TRBJ1-2; CDR3 protein: CASSSGPDHGYTF; CDR3 DNA: TGTGCCAGCAGCTCGGGCCCAGACCATGGCTACACCTTC
V gene: TRBV27; clone size: .; D gene: .; J gene: TRBJ1-6; CDR3 protein: CASSSREGPNNSPLHF; CDR3 DNA: TGTGCCAGCAGTTCCCGCGAGGGCCCTAATAATTCACCCCTCCACTTT
V gene: TRBV11-2; clone size: .; D gene: TRBD1; J gene: TRBJ2-5; CDR3 protein: CASSSNRGSQYF; CDR3 DNA: TGTGCCAGCAGCTCGAACAGGGGATCCCAGTACTTC
V gene: TRBV19; clone size: .; D gene: .; J gene: TRBJ1-4; CDR3 protein: CASSIRGGEVEKLFF; CDR3 DNA: TGTGCCAGTAGTATTAGGGGGGGCGAAGTTGAAAAACTGTTTTTT
V gene: TRBV7-2; clone size: .; D gene: .; J gene: TRBJ2-5; CDR3 protein: CASSLGHPGPETQYF; CDR3 DNA: TGTGCCAGCAGCCTAGGACACCCAGGCCCAGAGACCCAGTACTTC
V gene: TRBV15; clone size: .; D gene: .; J gene: TRBJ2-1; CDR3 protein: CATSKAEWSYNEQFF; CDR3 DNA: TGTGCCACCAGCAAAGCGGAGTGGTCCTACAATGAGCAGTTCTTC
V gene: TRBV4-1; clone size: .; D gene: .; J gene: TRBJ2-7; CDR3 protein: CASSQGRKGLNYEQYF; CDR3 DNA: TGCGCCAGCAGCCAAGGTAGGAAGGGGTTAAACTACGAGCAGTACTTC
V gene: TRBV7-2; clone size: once; D gene: TRBD2; J gene: TRBJ2-3; CDR3 protein: CASSSRLAHTDTQYF; CDR3 DNA: TGTGCCAGCAGCAGCCGACTAGCCCACACAGATACGCAGTATTTT
V gene: TRBV3-1/TRBV3-2; clone size: .; D gene: TRBD1; J gene: TRBJ1-5; CDR3 protein: CASSQDGDRGQPQHF; CDR3 DNA: TGTGCCAGCAGCCAAGATGGGGACAGGGGTCAGCCCCAGCATTTT
V gene: TRBV7-2; clone size: few; D gene: .; J gene: TRBJ2-7; CDR3 protein: CASSPVGDGEQYF; CDR3 DNA: TGTGCCAGCAGCCCAGTGGGCGATGGCGAGCAGTACTTC
V gene: TRBV7-9; clone size: .; D gene: .; J gene: TRBJ1-3; CDR3 protein: CASSLEGARNTIYF; CDR3 DNA: TGTGCCAGCAGCTTAGAAGGGGCGCGAAACACCATATATTTT
V gene: TRBV5-1; clone size: .; D gene: TRBD1; J gene: TRBJ1-1; CDR3 protein: CASSPRDRANTEAFF; CDR3 DNA: TGCGCCAGCAGCCCCCGGGACAGGGCGAACACTGAAGCTTTCTTT
V gene: TRBV5-4; clone size: .; D gene: TRBD1; J gene: TRBJ1-3; CDR3 protein: CASSLGGQGANTIYF; CDR3 DNA: TGTGCCAGCAGCTTAGGAGGGCAGGGGGCAAACACCATATATTTT
V gene: TRBV3-1/TRBV3-2; clone size: .; D gene: .; J gene: TRBJ1-6; CDR3 protein: CASSQESGVPLHF; CDR3 DNA: TGTGCCAGCAGCCAAGAATCGGGGGTTCCCCTCCACTTT
V gene: TRBV10-3; clone size: .; D gene: .; J gene: TRBJ1-2; CDR3 protein: CAITFGLTDGYTF; CDR3 DNA: TGTGCCATCACCTTCGGATTAACGGATGGCTACACCTTC
V gene: TRBV12-3/TRBV12-4; clone size: few; D gene: .; J gene: TRBJ1-5; CDR3 protein: CASTNQGQPQHF; CDR3 DNA: TGTGCCAGCACCAATCAAGGGCAGCCCCAGCATTTT
V gene: TRBV4-1; clone size: .; D gene: .; J gene: TRBJ2-3; CDR3 protein: CASSQRAGDSTDTQYF; CDR3 DNA: TGCGCCAGCAGCCAACGAGCAGGGGATAGCACAGATACGCAGTATTTT
V gene: TRBV3-1/TRBV3-2; clone size: .; D gene: TRBD2; J gene: TRBJ2-1; CDR3 protein: CASSQDAGGAYNEQFF; CDR3 DNA: TGTGCCAGCAGCCAAGATGCCGGGGGGGCCTACAATGAGCAGTTCTTC
V gene: TRBV29-1; clone size: .; D gene: .; J gene: TRBJ1-1; CDR3 protein: CSVQQDVEFGAFF; CDR3 DNA: TGCAGCGTACAACAGGACGTAGAGTTTGGAGCTTTCTTT
V gene: TRBV6-5; clone size: .; D gene: .; J gene: TRBJ1-1; CDR3 protein: CASSYTDGNTEAFF; CDR3 DNA: TGTGCCAGCAGTTACACGGACGGGAACACTGAAGCTTTCTTT